Listed below are T cell receptor beta chains from one sample, sequenced in a study of cytomegalovirus exposure and HLA in healthy donors. Profiling relied on immunoSEQ multiplex PCR, and the TCRdb table lists in-frame clones only, not all of them. Among some 200,000 clones listed, roughly 68% were seen once. The sample was PBMCs. The receptors were sampled from a man in his forties in good health and CMV-seropositive. CDR3s include the opening cysteine and the closing phenylalanine or tryptophan. D genes are given only for firm matches. A clone size is listed for some rows: how often the clone was seen (once, few, many), or a class if it is expanded.

CDR3aa | CDR3nt | d_gene | j_gene | abundance | v_gene
CASSQVRGPISYNEQFF | TGTGCCAGCAGCCAAGTAAGGGGGCCCATCTCCTACAATGAGCAGTTCTTC | TRBD1 | TRBJ2-1 | . | TRBV4-2
CASSLEIGGGSGYTF | TGCGCCAGCAGCTTGGAAATCGGAGGAGGATCCGGCTACACCTTC | . | TRBJ1-2 | once | TRBV5-1
CASSRGQLNTEAFF | TGTGCCAGCAGCCGGGGACAACTGAACACTGAAGCTTTCTTT | . | TRBJ1-1 | . | TRBV7-9
CASSLEQSASTDTQYF | TGTGCCAGCAGCCTCGAACAGAGTGCTAGCACAGATACGCAGTATTTT | . | TRBJ2-3 | . | TRBV7-6
CASSQDQGQGQETQYF | TGTGCCAGCAGCCAAGATCAGGGACAGGGGCAAGAGACCCAGTACTTC | TRBD1 | TRBJ2-5 | . | TRBV14
CASSRQGFTDTQYF | TGTGCCAGCAGCAGACAGGGTTTTACAGATACGCAGTATTTT | TRBD1 | TRBJ2-3 | . | TRBV11-3
CASSLGLAGARTDTQYF | TGTGCCAGCAGCTTAGGGCTAGCGGGGGCCCGCACAGATACGCAGTATTTT | TRBD2 | TRBJ2-3 | once | TRBV7-2
CASSVSGDTEAFF | TGTGCCAGCAGCGTTTCCGGGGACACTGAAGCTTTCTTT | . | TRBJ1-1 | few | TRBV9
CASSLAGQRSSYEQYF | TGTGCCAGCAGTCTTGCGGGACAGCGAAGCTCCTACGAGCAGTACTTC | . | TRBJ2-7 | . | TRBV28
CASSSNRGRTEAFF | TGTGCCAGCAGTTCAAACAGGGGTCGAACTGAAGCTTTCTTT | TRBD1 | TRBJ1-1 | . | TRBV2
CASSSGGPKSYNEQFF | TGTGCCAGCAGCTCAGGGGGCCCTAAGTCCTACAATGAGCAGTTCTTC | TRBD1 | TRBJ2-1 | . | TRBV5-6
CASSPIRRQSEAFF | TGTGCCAGCAGCCCGATACGCCGACAGTCTGAAGCTTTCTTT | . | TRBJ1-1 | . | TRBV11-1
CASSVEGTGEETQYF | TGTGCCAGCAGCGTAGAGGGGACAGGGGAAGAGACCCAGTACTTC | TRBD1 | TRBJ2-5 | . | TRBV9
CASGSWTGGSREQYF | TGTGCTAGTGGTTCGTGGACAGGGGGCTCGAGGGAGCAGTACTTC | TRBD1 | TRBJ2-7 | . | TRBV12-5
CASSQAGGTDTQYF | TGCGCCAGCAGCCAGGCTGGAGGCACAGATACGCAGTATTTT | . | TRBJ2-3 | . | TRBV4-1
CASRGQANSPLHF | TGTGCCAGCAGGGGACAGGCCAATTCACCCCTCCACTTT | TRBD1 | TRBJ1-6 | . | TRBV6-1
CASSPPGLYEQYF | TGTGCCAGCAGCCCCCCGGGACTCTACGAGCAGTACTTC | . | TRBJ2-7 | . | TRBV7-6
CASSATSGGAVRTDTQYF | TGTGCCAGCAGCGCGACTAGCGGGGGGGCAGTGAGGACAGATACGCAGTATTTT | TRBD2 | TRBJ2-3 | . | TRBV9
CASSLQSNTEQFF | TGTGCCAGCAGCCTCCAATCTAATACTGAGCAGTTCTTC | . | TRBJ2-1 | . | TRBV5-4
CASSLNSQGSPLHF | TGTGCCAGCAGCTTAAATTCGCAGGGCTCACCCCTCCACTTT | . | TRBJ1-6 | once | TRBV11-3
CASSPGGYYEQYF | TGTGCCAGCAGCCCAGGGGGTTACTACGAGCAGTACTTC | TRBD1 | TRBJ2-7 | . | TRBV9
CASSLASSTDTQYF | TGTGCCAGCAGCTTAGCGTCGAGCACAGATACGCAGTATTTT | . | TRBJ2-3 | few | TRBV7-6
CASSQVGGRGPGGYTF | TGCGCCAGCAGCCAAGTGGGCGGCAGGGGGCCCGGTGGCTACACCTTC | TRBD1 | TRBJ1-2 | few | TRBV4-1
CASSVAPGGGEGDTQYF | TGTGCCAGCAGCGTAGCACCCGGGGGGGGAGAGGGAGATACGCAGTATTTT | TRBD2 | TRBJ2-3 | . | TRBV9
CASSPLAGAALGTGELFF | TGTGCCAGCAGCCCCCTAGCGGGGGCCGCATTGGGCACCGGGGAGCTGTTTTTT | TRBD2 | TRBJ2-2 | . | TRBV9
CASSLVLAGGAHTQYF | TGTGCCAGCAGTCTCGTCCTAGCGGGGGGGGCACATACGCAGTATTTT | TRBD2 | TRBJ2-3 | . | TRBV27
CASSSRGNEQFF | TGTGCCAGCAGCTCCAGGGGCAATGAGCAGTTCTTC | . | TRBJ2-1 | . | TRBV7-6
CASSLAFRGSEQYF | TGTGCCAGCAGCTTAGCGTTCCGGGGGTCCGAGCAGTACTTC | . | TRBJ2-7 | once | TRBV7-2